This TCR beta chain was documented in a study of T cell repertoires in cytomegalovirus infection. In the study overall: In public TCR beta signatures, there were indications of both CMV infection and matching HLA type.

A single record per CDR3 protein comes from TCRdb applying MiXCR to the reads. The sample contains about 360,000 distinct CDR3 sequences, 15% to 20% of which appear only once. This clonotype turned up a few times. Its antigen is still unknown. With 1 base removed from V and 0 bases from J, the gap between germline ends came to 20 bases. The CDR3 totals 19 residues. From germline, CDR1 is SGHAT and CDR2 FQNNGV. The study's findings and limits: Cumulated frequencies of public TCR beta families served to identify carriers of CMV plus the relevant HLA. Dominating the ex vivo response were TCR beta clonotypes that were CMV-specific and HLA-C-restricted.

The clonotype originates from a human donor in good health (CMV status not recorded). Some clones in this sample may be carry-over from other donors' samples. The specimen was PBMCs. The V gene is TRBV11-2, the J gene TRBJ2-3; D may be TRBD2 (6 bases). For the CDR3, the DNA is TGTGCCAGCAGCTTAGGAGTCGATGTTGCGGGGCCTAGCACAGATACGCAGTATTTT. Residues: CASSLGVDVAGPSTDTQYF.